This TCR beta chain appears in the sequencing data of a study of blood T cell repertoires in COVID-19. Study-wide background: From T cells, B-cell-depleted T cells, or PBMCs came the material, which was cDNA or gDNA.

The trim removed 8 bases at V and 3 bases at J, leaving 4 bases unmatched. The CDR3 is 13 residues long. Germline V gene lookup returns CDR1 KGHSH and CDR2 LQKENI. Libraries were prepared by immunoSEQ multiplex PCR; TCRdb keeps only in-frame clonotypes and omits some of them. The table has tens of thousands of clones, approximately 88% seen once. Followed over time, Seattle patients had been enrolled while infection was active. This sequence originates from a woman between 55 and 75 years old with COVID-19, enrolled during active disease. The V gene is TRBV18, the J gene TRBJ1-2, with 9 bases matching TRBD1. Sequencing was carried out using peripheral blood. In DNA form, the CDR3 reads TGTGCCAGCAGAACAGGGGGCGACTATGGCTACACCTTC. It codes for CASRTGGDYGYTF.